Presented here are 5 T cell receptor beta chains from one specimen sequenced in a study of early T cells in non-severe SARS-CoV-2 infection. TCRdb reanalysed the 5' RACE reads using MiXCR and keeps one entry per CDR3 protein. The sample includes tens of thousands of distinct CDR3 sequences, 14% of them seen just once. The sample consisted of whole blood. The receptor source for this set is an adult who was a healthcare worker with PCR-confirmed SARS-CoV-2 infection or an uninfected control (not recorded which).

This clonotype was counted ten times or more. CDR3 nucleotides: TGTGCCAGCAGCGCACAGGGGACGGAGACCCAGTACTTC. Protein product: CASSAQGTETQYF. The gene calls are TRBV9 and TRBJ2-5; 7 nucleotides align to TRBD1. The CDR3 has 13 residues. CDR1 is SGDLS and CDR2 is YYNGEE in the germline V gene. V was clipped by 3 bases and J by 5 bases; unmatched bases: 4.

This clonotype was counted a few times. The chain uses TRBV12-3 or TRBV12-4 and TRBJ1-4; no definite D call. Trimming removed 2 bases from V and 5 bases from J, with 12 bases in between. This CDR3 is 15 amino acids long. CDR3 in DNA: TGTGCCAGCAGTTTAAGTAATTTTAACAATGAAAAACTGTTTTTT. Translated: CASSLSNFNNEKLFF.

In this sample, this clonotype turned up many times. The chain joins TRBV6-1 to TRBJ2-5, with 9 bases aligning to TRBD1. The CDR3 covers 14 residues. CDR1 and CDR2 from the germline V gene are MNHNS and SASEGT. Trimming cost V 7 bases and J 1 base; bases outside gene matches: 4. Here the CDR3 reads CASNRGQGQETQYF. For the CDR3, the DNA is TGTGCCAGCAATAGGGGACAGGGCCAAGAGACCCAGTACTTC.

The chain has TRBV7-2 and TRBJ1-4; D ambiguous. Trimming removed 3 bases from V and 3 bases from J, with 2 bases in between. Germline CDR1 and CDR2: SGHTA and FQGNSA. The CDR3 sequence is 12 residues long. CDR3 coding DNA: TGTGCCAGCAGCTTCGCTAATGAAAAACTGTTTTTT. This codes for CASSFANEKLFF.

This clonotype has only a few counts. The chain carries TRBV7-8 and TRBJ2-3; a weak D match, TRBD2 (6 bases). The CDR3 is made up of 16 amino acids. CDR1 and CDR2 (germline): SGHVS, FQNEAQ. V was trimmed by 5 bases and J by 1 base, leaving 16 bases between them. CDR3 coding DNA: TGTGCCAGCAGCGTACAGGCGGGACGGGGCACAGATACGCAGTATTTT. Amino acids: CASSVQAGRGTDTQYF.